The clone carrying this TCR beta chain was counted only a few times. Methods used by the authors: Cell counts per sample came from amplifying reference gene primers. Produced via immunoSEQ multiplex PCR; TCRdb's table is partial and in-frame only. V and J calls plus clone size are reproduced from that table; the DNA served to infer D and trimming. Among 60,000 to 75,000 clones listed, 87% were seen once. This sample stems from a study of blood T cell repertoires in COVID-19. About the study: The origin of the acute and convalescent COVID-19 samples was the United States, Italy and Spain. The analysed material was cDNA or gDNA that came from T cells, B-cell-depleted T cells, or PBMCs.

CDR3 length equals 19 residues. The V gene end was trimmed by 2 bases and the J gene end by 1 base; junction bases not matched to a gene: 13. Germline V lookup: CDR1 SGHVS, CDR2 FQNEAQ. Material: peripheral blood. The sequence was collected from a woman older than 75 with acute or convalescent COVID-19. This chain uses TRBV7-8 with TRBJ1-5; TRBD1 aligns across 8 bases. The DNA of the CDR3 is TGTGCCAGCAGCTTATTTGCAGGGGGCCCTCGCTTGAGCAATCAGCCCCAGCATTTT. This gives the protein CASSLFAGGPRLSNQPQHF. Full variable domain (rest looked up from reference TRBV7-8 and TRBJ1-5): GAGVSQSPRYKVAKRGQDVALRCDPISGHVSLFWYQQALGQGPEFLTYFQNEAQLDKSGLPSDRFFAERPEGSVSTLKIQRTQQEDSAVYLCASSLFAGGPRLSNQPQHFGDGTRLSIL.